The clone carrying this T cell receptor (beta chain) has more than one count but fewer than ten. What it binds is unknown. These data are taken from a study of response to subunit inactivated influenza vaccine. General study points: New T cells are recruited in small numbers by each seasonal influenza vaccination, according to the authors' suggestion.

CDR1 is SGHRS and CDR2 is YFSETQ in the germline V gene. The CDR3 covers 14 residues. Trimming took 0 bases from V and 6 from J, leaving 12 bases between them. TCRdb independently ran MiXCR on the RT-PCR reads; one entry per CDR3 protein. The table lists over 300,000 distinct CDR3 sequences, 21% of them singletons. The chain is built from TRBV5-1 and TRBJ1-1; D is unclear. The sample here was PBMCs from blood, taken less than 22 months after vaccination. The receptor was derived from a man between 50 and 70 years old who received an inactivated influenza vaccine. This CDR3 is CASSLVSRSSEAFF. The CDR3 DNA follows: TGCGCCAGCAGCTTGGTCAGCAGAAGCTCTGAAGCTTTCTTT.